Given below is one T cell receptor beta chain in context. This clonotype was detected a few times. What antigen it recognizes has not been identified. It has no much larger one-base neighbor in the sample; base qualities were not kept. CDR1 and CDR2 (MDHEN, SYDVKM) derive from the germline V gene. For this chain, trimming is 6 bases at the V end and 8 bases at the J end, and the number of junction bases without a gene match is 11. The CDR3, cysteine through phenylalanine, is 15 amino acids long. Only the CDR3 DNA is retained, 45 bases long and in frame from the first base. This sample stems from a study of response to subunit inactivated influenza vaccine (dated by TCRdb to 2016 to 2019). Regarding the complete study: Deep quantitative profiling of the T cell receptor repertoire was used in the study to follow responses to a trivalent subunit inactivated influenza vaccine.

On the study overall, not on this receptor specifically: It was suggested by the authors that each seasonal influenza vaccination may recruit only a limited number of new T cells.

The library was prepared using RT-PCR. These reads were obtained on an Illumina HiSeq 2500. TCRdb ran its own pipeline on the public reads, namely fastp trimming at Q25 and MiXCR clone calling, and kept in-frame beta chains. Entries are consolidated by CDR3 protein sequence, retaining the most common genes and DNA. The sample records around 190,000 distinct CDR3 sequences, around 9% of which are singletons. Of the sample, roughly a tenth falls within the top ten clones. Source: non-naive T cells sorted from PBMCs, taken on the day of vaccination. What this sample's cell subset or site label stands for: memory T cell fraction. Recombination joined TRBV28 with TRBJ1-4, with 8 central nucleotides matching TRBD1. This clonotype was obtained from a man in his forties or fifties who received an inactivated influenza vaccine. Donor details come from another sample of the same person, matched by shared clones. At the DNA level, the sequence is TGTGCCAGCAGAAAACAGGGGGTGCTTTTCGAAAAACTGTTTTTT. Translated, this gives CASRKQGVLFEKLFF.